This TCR beta chain was sequenced for a study of T cell changes during pregnancy in multiple sclerosis. CDR3 size: 13 residues. From germline, CDR1 is ENHRY and CDR2 SYGVKD. The germline V and J ends were trimmed by 9 bases and 2 bases, with 11 bases remaining between them. TCRdb keeps only in-frame clones here, not all; method: immunoSEQ multiplex PCR. The table has tens of thousands of clones, roughly 90% seen once. This sequence was found in a female donor in good health, enrolled as a control in a pregnancy study. The chain carries TRBV10-3 and TRBJ1-3; possibly TRBD1 for D (6 bases). The sequencing here drew on CD4+ T cells from peripheral blood mononuclear cells, taken in the third trimester of pregnancy. For the CDR3, the DNA is TGTGCCATGGGAGGGGGTACTGGAAACACCATATATTTT. The encoded protein is CAMGGGTGNTIYF.